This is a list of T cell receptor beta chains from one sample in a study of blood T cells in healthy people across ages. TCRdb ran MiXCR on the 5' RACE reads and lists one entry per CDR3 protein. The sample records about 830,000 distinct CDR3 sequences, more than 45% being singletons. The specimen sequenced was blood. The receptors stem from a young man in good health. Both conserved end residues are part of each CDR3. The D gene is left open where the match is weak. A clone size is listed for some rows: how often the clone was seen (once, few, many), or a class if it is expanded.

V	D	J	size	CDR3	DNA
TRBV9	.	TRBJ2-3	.	CASSVTGEAGTQYF	TGTGCCAGCAGCGTAACGGGAGAGGCTGGTACGCAGTATTTT
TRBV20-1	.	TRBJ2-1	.	CSARDQGRYNEQFF	TGCAGTGCTAGAGATCAAGGTAGATACAATGAGCAGTTCTTC
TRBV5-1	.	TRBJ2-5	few	CASSLGASVKETQYF	TGCGCCAGCAGCTTGGGTGCTTCGGTTAAAGAGACCCAGTACTTC
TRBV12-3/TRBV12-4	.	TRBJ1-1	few	CASSLWGNQAFF	TGTGCCAGCAGTTTATGGGGGAATCAAGCTTTCTTT
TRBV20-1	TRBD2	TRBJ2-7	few	CSAMTSGSYEQYF	TGCAGTGCTATGACTAGCGGGAGTTACGAGCAGTACTTC
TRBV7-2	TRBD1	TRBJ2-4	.	CASSQYRDRDQYF	TGTGCCAGCAGCCAATACCGAGACAGGGACCAGTACTTC
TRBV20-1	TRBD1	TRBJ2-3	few	CSAAQGMSTDTQYF	TGCAGTGCTGCACAGGGGATGAGCACAGATACGCAGTATTTT
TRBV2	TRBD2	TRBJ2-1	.	CASQEWRGVNNEQFF	TGTGCCAGCCAAGAGTGGCGGGGGGTTAACAATGAGCAGTTCTTC
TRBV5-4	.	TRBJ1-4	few	CASSLQGATEKLFF	TGTGCCAGCAGCTTGCAGGGAGCGACTGAAAAACTGTTTTTT
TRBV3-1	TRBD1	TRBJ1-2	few	CASSQLFGTDYGYTF	TGTGCCAGCAGCCAGTTGTTTGGGACAGACTATGGCTACACCTTC
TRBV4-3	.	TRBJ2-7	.	CASSQDRLYEQYF	TGCGCCAGCAGCCAAGATAGGCTCTACGAGCAGTACTTC
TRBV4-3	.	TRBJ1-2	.	CASREGPDGYTF	TGCGCCAGTCGCGAGGGACCCGATGGCTACACCTTC
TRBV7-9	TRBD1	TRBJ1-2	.	CASSLAGTDYGYTF	TGTGCCAGCAGCTTAGCCGGGACAGACTATGGCTACACCTTC
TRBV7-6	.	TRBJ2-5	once	CASSLGLGLTHQETQYF	TGTGCCAGCAGCTTAGGTCTGGGACTGACGCACCAAGAGACCCAGTACTTC
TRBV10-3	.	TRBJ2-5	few	CAISNRVEETQYF	TGTGCCATCAGTAACAGGGTAGAGGAGACCCAGTACTTC
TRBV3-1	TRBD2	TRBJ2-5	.	CASSQGTSGTKETQYF	TGTGCCAGCAGCCAAGGGACTAGCGGGACCAAAGAGACCCAGTACTTC
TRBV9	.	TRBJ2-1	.	CASSPLGRGNNEQFF	TGTGCCAGCAGCCCCTTAGGTCGAGGGAACAATGAGCAGTTCTTC
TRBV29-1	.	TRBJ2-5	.	CSVGRGGLETQYF	TGCAGCGTTGGCCGAGGTGGTCTGGAGACCCAGTACTTC
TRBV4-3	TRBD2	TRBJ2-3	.	CASSRSGGQVTDTQYF	TGCGCCAGCAGCCGCTCGGGGGGGCAGGTCACAGATACGCAGTATTTT
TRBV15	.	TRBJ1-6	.	CATSFDLTGTSPLHF	TGTGCCACCAGCTTTGATCTTACAGGGACCTCACCCCTCCACTTT
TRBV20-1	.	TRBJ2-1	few	CSAMVGDIYNEQFF	TGCAGTGCTATGGTCGGGGATATCTACAATGAGCAGTTCTTC
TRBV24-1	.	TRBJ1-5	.	CATRRQPQHF	TGTGCCACCAGGCGTCAGCCCCAGCATTTT
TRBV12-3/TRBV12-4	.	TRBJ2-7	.	CASSLASSGTYEQYF	TGTGCCAGCAGTTTAGCGTCAAGTGGGACCTACGAGCAGTACTTC
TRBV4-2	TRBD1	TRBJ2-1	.	CASSQERGQGYAEQFF	TGTGCCAGCAGCCAAGAACGAGGACAGGGTTATGCTGAGCAGTTCTTC
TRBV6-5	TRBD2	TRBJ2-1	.	CASSPTGLAFNEQFF	TGTGCCAGCAGTCCCACGGGACTAGCGTTCAATGAGCAGTTCTTC
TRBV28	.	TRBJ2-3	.	CASSLQVRSDTQYF	TGTGCCAGCAGTCTCCAGGTTAGGTCAGATACGCAGTATTTT
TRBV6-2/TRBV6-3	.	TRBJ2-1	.	CASSPPIIEQFF	TGTGCCAGCAGCCCCCCAATAATTGAGCAGTTCTTC
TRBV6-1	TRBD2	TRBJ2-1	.	CASRPGLAGGDEQFF	TGTGCCAGCAGGCCCGGACTAGCGGGGGGGGATGAGCAGTTCTTC
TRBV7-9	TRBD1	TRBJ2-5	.	CASSLVGTGFRETQYF	TGTGCCAGCAGCTTAGTAGGGACAGGCTTCCGAGAGACCCAGTACTTC
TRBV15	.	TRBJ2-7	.	CATSRDPLGGYEQYF	TGTGCCACCAGCAGAGATCCTTTAGGGGGCTACGAGCAGTACTTC
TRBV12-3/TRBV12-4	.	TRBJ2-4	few	CASSLRGNRGNIQYF	TGTGCCAGCAGTTTAAGGGGGAACCGAGGAAACATTCAGTACTTC
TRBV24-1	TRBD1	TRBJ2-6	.	CATGTESSGANVPTF	TGTGCCACCGGGACAGAGAGCTCTGGGGCCAACGTCCCGACTTTC
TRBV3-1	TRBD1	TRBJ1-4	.	CASSQDRGEKLFF	TGTGCCAGCAGCCAGGACAGGGGCGAAAAACTGTTTTTT
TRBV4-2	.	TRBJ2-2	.	CASSPDSFTGELFF	TGTGCCAGCAGCCCAGACTCATTTACCGGGGAGCTGTTTTTT
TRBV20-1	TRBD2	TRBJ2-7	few	CSAREGIAGRTYEQYF	TGCAGTGCTAGAGAGGGAATAGCGGGACGTACCTACGAGCAGTACTTC
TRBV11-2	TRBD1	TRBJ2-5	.	CASSSDTRTGKETQYF	TGTGCCAGCAGCTCAGACACAAGGACAGGGAAGGAGACCCAGTACTTC
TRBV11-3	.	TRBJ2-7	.	CASSLGRGASDEQYF	TGTGCCAGCAGCTTAGGTCGGGGGGCGTCTGACGAGCAGTACTTC
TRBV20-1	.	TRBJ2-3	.	CSARDLRGGGADTQYF	TGCAGTGCTAGAGATCTGAGGGGGGGCGGCGCAGATACGCAGTATTTT
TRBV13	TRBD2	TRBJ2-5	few	CASSPRPGGETQYF	TGTGCCAGCAGCCCACGACCGGGAGGGGAGACCCAGTACTTC
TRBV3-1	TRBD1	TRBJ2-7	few	CASSRTSTGLSYEQYF	TGTGCCAGCAGCCGAACTTCGACAGGGCTTTCCTACGAGCAGTACTTC
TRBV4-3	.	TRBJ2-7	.	CASSQEVVRYEQYF	TGCGCCAGCAGCCAAGAGGTGGTCCGCTACGAGCAGTACTTC
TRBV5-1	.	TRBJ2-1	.	CASSLGRVNSYNEQFF	TGCGCCAGCAGCTTGGGGCGGGTTAACTCCTACAATGAGCAGTTCTTC
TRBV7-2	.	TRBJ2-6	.	CASSLEGVSGANVLTF	TGTGCCAGCAGCTTAGAGGGGGTCTCTGGGGCCAACGTCCTGACTTTC
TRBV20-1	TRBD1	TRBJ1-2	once	CSAFSGQGAFYGYTF	TGCAGTGCTTTCTCTGGACAGGGGGCCTTCTATGGCTACACCTTC
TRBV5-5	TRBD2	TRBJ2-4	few	CASSRLAGPSGEQYF	TGTGCCAGCAGCCGACTAGCCGGTCCTTCGGGAGAGCAGTACTTC
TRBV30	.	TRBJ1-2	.	CAWTPGYGYTF	TGTGCCTGGACCCCGGGTTATGGCTACACCTTC
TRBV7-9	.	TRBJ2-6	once	CASSLQEGVLTF	TGTGCCAGCAGCTTACAGGAGGGCGTCCTGACTTTC
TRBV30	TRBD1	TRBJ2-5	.	CAWDSEQETQYF	TGTGCTTGGGACAGTGAACAAGAGACCCAGTACTTC
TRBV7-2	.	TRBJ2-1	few	CASSLVVGPRGAEQFF	TGTGCCAGCAGCTTAGTTGTCGGGCCTCGGGGTGCGGAGCAGTTCTTC
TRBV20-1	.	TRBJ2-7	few	CSASWIVVGDSYEQYF	TGCAGTGCTAGCTGGATCGTAGTGGGAGATAGTTACGAGCAGTACTTC
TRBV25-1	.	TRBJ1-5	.	CASRQGADQPQHF	TGTGCCAGCAGACAGGGTGCCGATCAGCCCCAGCATTTT
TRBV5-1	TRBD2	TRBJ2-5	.	CASSLGAGAEETQYF	TGCGCCAGCAGCTTGGGCGCGGGAGCGGAAGAGACCCAGTACTTC
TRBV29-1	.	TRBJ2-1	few	CSVARTSGEQFF	TGCAGCGTTGCACGGACAAGCGGTGAGCAGTTCTTC
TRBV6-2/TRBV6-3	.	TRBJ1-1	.	CASSHSDRGTEAFF	TGTGCCAGCAGTCACTCTGACAGAGGCACTGAAGCTTTCTTT
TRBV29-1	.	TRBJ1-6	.	CSVELGGNSPLHF	TGCAGCGTTGAGTTGGGGGGGAATTCACCCCTCCACTTT
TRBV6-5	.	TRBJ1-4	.	CASSYSLRWDSFGKLFF	TGTGCCAGCAGTTACTCCCTGCGGTGGGATTCATTCGGAAAACTGTTTTTT
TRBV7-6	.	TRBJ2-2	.	CASSFTQGTGELFF	TGTGCCAGCAGCTTTACACAGGGCACCGGGGAGCTGTTTTTT
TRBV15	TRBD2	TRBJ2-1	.	CATSSKGTSINEQFF	TGTGCCACCAGCAGCAAGGGGACTAGTATAAATGAGCAGTTCTTC
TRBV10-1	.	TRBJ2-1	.	CASSESWLAEQFF	TGCGCCAGCAGTGAGTCGTGGCTAGCTGAGCAGTTCTTC